The clone carrying this T cell receptor (beta chain) was detected only once. These data come from a study of T cell responses to AZD1222 COVID-19 vaccine. Only in-frame clones appear in the TCRdb table, and some are missing; sequencing was by immunoSEQ multiplex PCR. The sample has 150,000 to 200,000 clones, around 90% seen once. V lost 2 bases and J lost 3, with 11 bases in between. Per germline, CDR1 MNHNS and CDR2 SASEGT. The CDR3 has 14 residues. The receptor comes from an adult in good health. The chain combines TRBV6-1 with TRBJ2-7; a possible D gene is TRBD1 (6 bases). Sample: peripheral blood, taken on day 0 of AZD1222 vaccination. CDR3 sequence: CASSETWDNYEQYF. The CDR3 DNA follows: TGTGCCAGCAGTGAAACCTGGGACAACTACGAGCAGTACTTC.